Below, 5 T cell receptor beta chains from the same sample are listed, as sequenced in a study of T cell repertoires in cytomegalovirus infection. TCRdb re-derived calls from the reads in MiXCR, one entry per CDR3 protein. The data contain about 300,000 distinct CDR3 sequences, around 9.6% of them singletons. Sample: PBMCs. All receptors derive from a human donor in good health (CMV status not recorded). Some clones in this sample may be carry-over from other donors' samples.

The chain couples TRBV20-1 to TRBJ1-6; D is undetermined. The CDR3 extends over 16 amino acids. Looked up from germline, CDR1 is DFQATT and CDR2 is SNEGSKA (reference sequence). Trimming removed 2 bases at V and 8 bases at J, with 19 bases between. CDR3 amino acids: CSARSFWAGLDSPLHF. For the CDR3, the DNA is TGCAGTGCTAGATCCTTTTGGGCAGGACTGGATTCACCCCTCCACTTT.

This clonotype has a count of ten or more. This chain connects TRBV27 to TRBJ1-2, with 7 bases fitting TRBD1. Germline V gene data show CDR1 as MNHEY and CDR2 as SMNVEV (reference sequence). The CDR3 runs to 16 residues. Trimming removed 3 bases from V and 6 bases from J; junction bases left unmatched: 13. The CDR3 here is CASSLRVTNRGHGYTF. For the CDR3, the DNA is TGTGCCAGCAGTTTGAGGGTTACGAACAGGGGCCATGGCTACACCTTC.

At least ten counts were recorded for this clonotype. The V and J genes are TRBV6-2 or TRBV6-3 and TRBJ2-2, with D unclear. Trimming removed 6 bases from V and 8 bases from J, with 13 bases in between. Germline assignment: CDR1 MNHEY and CDR2 SVGEGT. The CDR3 totals 13 residues. CDR3 residues: CASSPTTTGELFF. CDR3 bases: TGTGCCAGCAGCCCTACTACCACTGGGGAGCTGTTTTTT.

This clonotype occurred many times. The chain uses TRBV12-3 or TRBV12-4 and TRBJ1-4; the D gene is possibly TRBD1 (5 bases). CDR3 length: 13 residues. V dropped 8 bases and J dropped 8 bases, with 15 bases sitting between them. Here the CDR3 reads CASSLRGVEKLFF. In DNA, the CDR3 is TGTGCCAGCTCCCTGAGGGGAGTCGAAAAACTGTTTTTT.

This clonotype appeared many times. The rearrangement links TRBV28 to TRBJ1-2; D ambiguous. Trimming pared 2 bases from V and 3 bases from J, leaving 4 bases between. Germline V CDR1 and CDR2: MDHEN, SYDVKM. The CDR3 runs to 12 residues. In DNA form, the CDR3 reads TGTGCCAGCAGTTTACGCTACTATGGCTACACCTTC. Encoded protein: CASSLRYYGYTF.